The 20 T cell receptor beta chains presented below share a single source sample, sequenced in a study of shared clonotypes between healthy human individuals. Using immunoSEQ multiplex PCR, the repertoire was profiled, and TCRdb retains in-frame clones only, with some absent. The sample contains 550,000 to 700,000 clones, less than 80% of which appear only once. The sequenced sample was memory CD4+ T cells sorted from blood. The subset denotes: CD45RA-negative fraction. The source of these receptors is a woman in her twenties or thirties in good health.

The V and J genes are TRBV28 and TRBJ2-7; D is ambiguous. Trimming took 1 base from V and 2 from J, leaving 9 bases between them. The CDR3 has 14 residues. CDR1 is MDHEN, CDR2 SYDVKM, per germline. CDR3 amino acids: CASSLLGLTYEQYF. In nucleotides, the CDR3 is TGTGCCAGCAGTTTATTAGGGCTGACCTACGAGCAGTACTTC.

J is TRBJ2-7 and V is TRBV15; 7 nucleotides line up with TRBD2. The CDR3 totals 14 residues. V shed 0 bases and J 6 bases; nucleotides not matched to a gene: 5. Germline loops: CDR1 LNHNV, CDR2 YYDKDF (reference sequence). In DNA, the CDR3 is TGTGCCACCAGCAGAGAGGGGACTACTAGCGAGCAGTACTTC. Its protein product is CATSREGTTSEQYF.

This clone was counted a few times. This same CDR3 is encoded by further DNA sequences in the sample. J is TRBJ1-2 and V is TRBV4-1; 7 bases agree with TRBD1. The junction had 2 bases not matched to a gene; V was cut back by 1 base and J by 0 bases. The V gene's germline CDR1 is MGHRA and CDR2 YSYEKL. The CDR3 consists of 15 residues. In DNA form, the CDR3 reads TGCGCCAGCAGCCAAGGGGACAGACCTAACTATGGCTACACCTTC. Protein product: CASSQGDRPNYGYTF.

This clone occurred many times. V is TRBV7-9 and J is TRBJ2-3; tentative D call: TRBD1 (6 bases). Per germline, CDR1 SEHNR and CDR2 FQNEAQ (reference sequence). V lost 6 bases and J lost 10, with 14 bases in between. CDR3 length equals 12 residues. As DNA, the CDR3 is TGTGCCAGCAGACGGACAGCCTCCGCGCAGTATTTT. This gives the protein CASRRTASAQYF.

CDR3 loop: CASSQTTGKRQPQHF. CDR3 nucleotides: TGTGCCAGCAGTCAGACAACAGGGAAGCGTCAGCCCCAGCATTTT. The chain is built from TRBV7-2 and TRBJ1-5; tentative D call: TRBD1 (6 bases). The ends were cut back, 6 bases at V and 6 bases at J, with 18 bases in the middle. The CDR3 runs to 15 residues. Germline V gene data show CDR1 as SGHTA and CDR2 as FQGNSA.

V is TRBV28 and J is TRBJ2-7; TRBD1 aligns across 9 bases. From germline, CDR1 is MDHEN and CDR2 SYDVKM. With V trimmed by 6 bases and J by 2 bases, 8 bases remained unmatched. The CDR3 is 15 amino acids. CDR3 DNA sequence: TGTGCCAGCAGCCCCACAGGGGGCTTTACCTACGAGCAGTACTTC. Translated: CASSPTGGFTYEQYF.

This clone appeared a few times. The V gene is TRBV14, the J gene TRBJ1-4, with unresolved D. CDR1 SGHDN and CDR2 FVKESK come from the germline V gene. Trimming shortened V by 5 bases and J by 4 bases, and 14 bases separated the two germline ends. This CDR3 region has 15 residues. CDR3 residues: CASSSKPGFNEKLFF. DNA of the CDR3: TGTGCCAGCAGCTCCAAACCGGGGTTTAATGAAAAACTGTTTTTT.

CDR3 in DNA: TGCGCCAGCAGCAGACTAGCGGGAGGGGGTTACAATGAGCAGTTCTTC. It is translated as CASSRLAGGGYNEQFF. The chain carries TRBV5-1 and TRBJ2-1; the match to TRBD2 covers 14 bases. CDR3 size: 16 residues. Per the germline V gene, CDR1 is SGHRS and CDR2 is YFSETQ. V was pared by 4 bases and J by 4 bases, with 4 bases of the junction left unmatched.

The table lists this clone with many counts. DNA for the CDR3: TGTGCCAGCAGCCAAGGGACTAGCGGGAGGGGTGAGCAGTTCTTC. Its protein product is CASSQGTSGRGEQFF. The chain employs TRBV4-2 and TRBJ2-1; TRBD2 matches at 15 bases. The CDR3 covers 15 residues. After removal of 1 base from V and 9 bases from J, the junction contained 1 base not matched to a gene. The germline V gene has CDR1 LGHNA and CDR2 YNFKEQ.

CDR3 region: CASTLTGNLNTIYF. CDR3 sequence (DNA): TGTGCCAGCACCCTGACAGGGAACTTAAACACCATATATTTT. The genes are TRBV28 and TRBJ1-3, with 7 bases lining up with TRBD1. Looked up from germline, CDR1 is MDHEN and CDR2 is SYDVKM. The CDR3 totals 14 residues. V trimming: 7 bases; J trimming: 6 bases; junction bases outside the gene matches: 9.

The V gene is TRBV29-1, the J gene TRBJ2-3; perhaps TRBD2 as D (5 bases). V lost 6 bases to trimming and J lost 4 bases, with 8 bases between them. Looked up from germline, CDR1 is SQVTM and CDR2 is ANQGSEA. The CDR3 runs to 11 residues. CDR3 sequence reads: CSVLRADTQYF. The CDR3 coding sequence is TGCAGCGTCCTGAGGGCAGATACGCAGTATTTT.

The chain links TRBV27 to TRBJ2-2; D gene unclear. CDR1 is MNHEY and CDR2 is SMNVEV in the germline V gene (reference sequence). V shed 2 bases and J shed 4 bases, with 8 bases lying between them. There are 14 residues in the CDR3. CDR3 sequence (DNA): TGTGCCAGCAGTTTAGGCCTCCTCACCGGGGAGCTGTTTTTT. Protein sequence: CASSLGLLTGELFF.

The V call is TRBV19, the J call TRBJ1-5, with D possibly matching TRBD1 (6 bases). The CDR3 has 13 residues. Looked up from germline, CDR1 is LNHDA and CDR2 is SQIVND (reference sequence). Deletions cut 3 bases from V and 10 bases from J, with 13 bases between. CDR3 DNA: TGTGCCAGTAGTATTTCTCAGGGGAGACCCCAGCATTTT. Translating gives CASSISQGRPQHF.

The chain combines TRBV2 with TRBJ2-3; D is undetermined. Per the germline V gene, CDR1 is SNHLY and CDR2 is FYNNEI. V lost 5 bases, J lost 5 bases, and 8 bases lay in between. The CDR3 contains 12 residues. CDR3 in amino acids: CASSSTRDTQYF. The DNA of the CDR3 is TGTGCCAGCAGTTCGACCCGAGATACGCAGTATTTT. Combining the CDR3 with reference TRBV2 and TRBJ2-3 gives the whole variable domain EPEVTQTPSHQVTQMGQEVILRCVPISNHLYFYWYRQILGQKVEFLVSFYNNEISEKSEIFDDQFSVERPDGSNFTLKIRSTKLEDSAMYFCASSSTRDTQYFGPGTRLTVL.

The chain uses TRBV28 and TRBJ1-1; the D is unclear. Germline V gene lookup returns CDR1 MDHEN and CDR2 SYDVKM. This CDR3 is 13 amino acids long. V was shortened by 1 base and J by 2 bases, with 5 bases between the two germline ends. The CDR3 reads CASSLFLNTEAFF. The DNA for the CDR3 is TGTGCCAGCAGTTTATTTTTAAACACTGAAGCTTTCTTT.

The CDR3 region has the DNA TGTGCCAGTAGGAGGAAGTCTAGCGCTACCTACGAGCAGTACTTC. The encoded protein is CASRRKSSATYEQYF. The V gene is TRBV19, the J gene TRBJ2-7, with a weak D call TRBD2 (6 bases). The germline CDR1 and CDR2 sequences are LNHDA and SQIVND (reference sequence). This CDR3 is 15 amino acids long. V was shortened by 6 bases and J by 2 bases, with 17 bases between the two germline ends.

V is TRBV2 and J is TRBJ1-5; 9 bases align to TRBD1. The CDR3 length is 15 residues. The germline V gene encodes CDR1 SNHLY and CDR2 FYNNEI. J was trimmed by 1 base and V by 7 bases; bases with no gene match: 5. CDR3 nucleotide sequence: TGTGCCAGCAAAATGGGACAGGGCAGCAATCAGCCCCAGCATTTT. Translated, it gives CASKMGQGSNQPQHF.

This chain uses TRBV6-6 with TRBJ1-5; 7 bases line up with TRBD1. CDR1 and CDR2 from the germline V gene are MNHNY and SVGAGI (reference sequence). The CDR3 sequence is 16 residues long. V shed 6 bases and J 2 bases; nucleotides not matched to a gene: 10. CDR3 nucleotides: TGTGCCAGCAGCCTACTCGAGGGGGCGGGCAATCAGCCCCAGCATTTT. Translating it yields CASSLLEGAGNQPQHF.

This sequence joins TRBV5-1 and TRBJ1-2; D perhaps matches TRBD1 (5 bases). The CDR3 has 14 amino acids. V dropped 0 bases and J dropped 4 bases, with 10 bases sitting between them. The germline gives CDR1 SGHRS, CDR2 YFSETQ. CDR3 sequence reads: CASSLADGGYGYTF. CDR3 nucleotides: TGCGCCAGCAGCTTGGCCGACGGGGGCTATGGCTACACCTTC.

CDR3 bases: TGTGCCAGCAGCCAAGGAGGGGTAGCGGGAGATCGTGATACGCAGTATTTT. Its translation is CASSQGGVAGDRDTQYF. The gene calls are TRBV4-2 and TRBJ2-3; 9 positions agree with TRBD2. This CDR3 is 17 amino acids long. Germline values: CDR1 LGHNA, CDR2 YNFKEQ. J lost 6 bases, V lost 1 base, and 11 bases had no gene match.